The 12 T cell receptor beta chains below were found in one sample sequenced in a study of T cells after yellow fever vaccination. TCRdb redid the calling of the 5' RACE reads with MiXCR, one entry per CDR3 protein. The sample holds about 550,000 distinct CDR3 sequences; roughly 19% are singletons and the top ten take roughly an eighth. Specimen: PBMCs, collected 15 days after the yellow fever booster vaccination. The origin of the receptors is a young man who received the YFV17D yellow fever vaccine.

This clonotype was observed a handful of times. The chain has TRBV7-9 and TRBJ1-1; TRBD1 might be the D (6 bases). V gave up 8 bases and J gave up 7 bases, with 14 bases separating them. Germline loops: CDR1 SEHNR, CDR2 FQNEAQ (reference sequence). The CDR3 sequence is 12 residues long. The CDR3 spells CASCDVQGEAFF. The CDR3 bases are TGTGCCAGCTGCGACGTACAGGGTGAAGCTTTCTTT.

The CDR3 DNA sequence: TGTGCCAGCAGTTCCGGACTGTACAAGTGGCGAGGGGAGCTGTTTTTT. Encoded protein: CASSSGLYKWRGELFF. V is TRBV12-3 or TRBV12-4 and J is TRBJ2-2; a possible D gene is TRBD2 (5 bases). The V end lost 4 bases, the J end lost 8 bases, and 20 bases lay between the germline ends. The CDR3 is 16 residues long.

The V gene is TRBV3-1, the J gene TRBJ2-5, with D unclear. CDR1 and CDR2 (germline): LGHDT, YNNKEL (reference sequence). V dropped 3 bases and J dropped 4 bases, with 9 bases sitting between them. The CDR3 sequence is 13 residues long. The CDR3 loop reads CASSHLESETQYF. CDR3 DNA sequence: TGTGCCAGCAGCCACCTGGAATCAGAGACCCAGTACTTC.

In its sample, this clonotype was seen a few times. The V call is TRBV5-4, the J call TRBJ1-3; maybe TRBD1 (5 bases). Germline CDR1 and CDR2: SGHNT and YYREEE (reference sequence). The CDR3 runs 16 residues. Trimming left V 0 bases short and J 5 bases short, with 15 bases between. The CDR3 coding sequence is TGTGCCAGCAGCTTGGGGGACCCCACTATGAGAAACACCATATATTTT. Encoded protein: CASSLGDPTMRNTIYF.

The rearrangement joins TRBV5-1 to TRBJ2-2; D not resolved. CDR3 size: 15 residues. The ends were cut back, 1 base at V and 2 bases at J, with 9 bases in the middle. The V gene's germline CDR1 is SGHRS and CDR2 YFSETQ. CDR3 sequence reads: CASSLSSPNTGELFF. CDR3 in DNA: TGCGCCAGCAGCTTGTCGTCACCTAACACCGGGGAGCTGTTTTTT.

The chain is built from TRBV30 and TRBJ2-3; D gene ambiguous. The germline V gene encodes CDR1 GTSNPN and CDR2 SVGIG (reference sequence). V was cut by 4 bases and J by 4 bases, with 18 bases left in between. The CDR3 loop spans 15 amino acids. CDR3 in DNA: TGTGCCTGGACCTTCTCCCTTGGGTCACCAGATACGCAGTATTTT. This encodes CAWTFSLGSPDTQYF.

The V and J genes are TRBV19 and TRBJ2-7, with unresolved D. Trimming took off 3 bases at V and 0 bases at J, with 6 bases between the two ends. Germline V lookup: CDR1 LNHDA, CDR2 SQIVND (reference sequence). This CDR3 has 13 amino acids. The CDR3 coding sequence is TGTGCCAGTAGTATGGAGAACTCCTACGAGCAGTACTTC. Protein: CASSMENSYEQYF.

The J gene is TRBJ2-7, the V gene TRBV18; no clear D. The CDR3 covers 14 residues. Per germline, CDR1 KGHSH and CDR2 LQKENI. V was trimmed by 0 bases and J by 2 bases, leaving 8 bases between them. Written as DNA, the CDR3 is TGTGCCAGCTCACCACCGCAACCCCCCTACGAGCAGTACTTC. Translated, it gives CASSPPQPPYEQYF.

The V gene is TRBV10-3, the J gene TRBJ2-5; 9 bases map to TRBD2. Germline V gene sequence: CDR1 ENHRY, CDR2 SYGVKD. CDR3 length: 13 residues. The J segment lost 4 bases and the V segment lost 7 bases, leaving 4 bases of the junction unmatched. DNA of the CDR3: TGTGCCATCATGCCGGGACTAGCAGAGACCCAGTACTTC. It codes for CAIMPGLAETQYF.

This chain connects TRBV11-2 to TRBJ2-2; 7 bases are shared with TRBD1. The CDR3 length is 18 residues. Germline CDR1 reads SGHAT; CDR2 reads FQNNGV. Trimming removed 6 bases from V and 1 base from J; junction bases left unmatched: 14. CDR3 protein: CASSSHTRQGWNTGELFF. The CDR3 DNA is TGTGCCAGCAGTTCCCACACTCGACAGGGATGGAACACCGGGGAGCTGTTTTTT. The full variable domain, rest sourced from reference TRBV11-2 and TRBJ2-2, is EAGVAQSPRYKIIEKRQSVAFWCNPISGHATLYWYQQILGQGPKLLIQFQNNGVVDDSQLPKDRFSAERLKGVDSTLKIQPAKLEDSAVYLCASSSHTRQGWNTGELFFGEGSRLTVL.

At least ten counts were recorded for this clonotype. This chain connects TRBV20-1 to TRBJ2-3; D is possibly TRBD2 (5 bases). V dropped 6 bases and J dropped 6 bases, with 7 bases sitting between them. From germline, CDR1 is DFQATT and CDR2 SNEGSKA (reference sequence). The CDR3 loop spans 10 amino acids. CDR3 sequence: CSALADTQYF. The CDR3 DNA reads as TGCAGTGCATTAGCGGATACGCAGTATTTT.

This clonotype has ten or more counts. The J gene is TRBJ1-1, the V gene TRBV7-6; D is undetermined. The CDR3 contains 13 residues. Germline V gene lookup returns CDR1 SGHVS and CDR2 FNYEAQ. The germline V and J ends were trimmed by 2 bases and 1 base, with 5 bases remaining between them. CDR3 loop: CASSLSQNTEAFF. The CDR3 DNA reads as TGTGCCAGCAGCTTAAGCCAGAACACTGAAGCTTTCTTT.